What follows are 18 T cell receptor beta chains derived from one specimen sequenced in a study of cytomegalovirus exposure and HLA in healthy donors (dated by TCRdb to about 2017). Receptors were amplified or captured by the immunoSEQ multiplex PCR assay. For the multiplex PCR, a mixture combining 60 forward primers for TCR Vbeta segments and 13 reverse primers for TCR Jbeta segments was used. TCRdb mirrors the immuneACCESS table, restricted to in-frame sequences. Some clones are absent from its copies; in checked studies, under half trace to an unresolved V gene, and the reason for the others is unknown. The sample has 90,000 or so clones on record, 55% to 85% of them singletons. The ten largest account for about a sixth of the sample. The specimen was PBMCs. All receptors come from a woman between 18 and 29 years old in good health and CMV-seropositive.

The J gene is TRBJ2-2, the V gene TRBV6-6; unclear D gene. The CDR3 is 12 amino acids. Germline V lookup: CDR1 MNHNY, CDR2 SVGAGI (reference sequence). The CDR3 reads CATLLRTGELFF. The DNA of the CDR3 is TGTGCTACCCTGCTTCGGACCGGGGAGCTGTTTTTT.

This clone was found a few times. The chain carries TRBV19 and TRBJ1-5, with 7 bases fitting TRBD1. The V gene's germline CDR1 is LNHDA and CDR2 SQIVND (reference sequence). Unmatched junction bases numbered 12, after V lost 5 bases and J lost 2 bases. The CDR3 is made up of 17 amino acids. CDR3 region: CASSLQGEGYGNQPQHF. Here the CDR3 DNA reads TGTGCCAGTAGTTTGCAGGGGGAAGGATATGGCAATCAGCCCCAGCATTTT. The entire variable domain, with the rest obtained from reference TRBV19 and TRBJ1-5, is as follows: DGGITQSPKYLFRKEGQNVTLSCEQNLNHDAMYWYRQDPGQGLRLIYYSQIVNDFQKGDIAEGYSVSREKKESFPLTVTSAQKNPTAFYLCASSLQGEGYGNQPQHFGDGTRLSIL.

V usage is TRBV19 and J usage is TRBJ2-3; TRBD1 matches 8 bases. This CDR3 is built from 16 residues. V lost 5 bases, J lost 2 bases, and 9 bases stayed unmatched. CDR1 and CDR2 from the germline V gene are LNHDA and SQIVND (reference sequence). The CDR3 region is CASSADRGPVTDTQYF. The CDR3 coding sequence is TGTGCCAGTAGTGCAGACAGGGGCCCAGTCACAGATACGCAGTATTTT.

The chain carries TRBV7-9 and TRBJ1-3, with 10 bases that match TRBD1. Germline-derived CDR1 and CDR2 are SEHNR and FQNEAQ (reference sequence). This CDR3 is built from 17 residues. With V trimmed by 5 bases and J by 0 bases, 7 bases remained unmatched. CDR3 coding DNA: TGTGCCAGCAGCCCATGGGACAGGGGTACCTCTGGAAACACCATATATTTT. This gives the protein CASSPWDRGTSGNTIYF.

V and J are TRBV2 and TRBJ2-7, with 13 bases that match TRBD2. The germline gives CDR1 SNHLY, CDR2 FYNNEI. J gave up 3 bases and V 3 bases, and 2 bases lay outside the gene matches. The CDR3 spans 15 residues. CDR3 DNA sequence: TGTGCCAGCAGTGACGGGACTAGCGGGATCTACGAGCAGTACTTC. It encodes CASSDGTSGIYEQYF.

This clone was observed a few times. This sequence joins TRBV5-6 and TRBJ1-1; the D gene is possibly TRBD1 (6 bases). Germline V gene data show CDR1 as SGHDT and CDR2 as YYEEEE. V lost 0 bases to trimming and J lost 1 base, with 7 bases between them. CDR3 length: 14 residues. The CDR3 DNA reads as TGTGCCAGCAGCTTGGGGGACACGAACACTGAAGCTTTCTTT. It specifies CASSLGDTNTEAFF.

V and J are TRBV28 and TRBJ2-5; TRBD2 is a possible D gene (7 bases). Trimming removed 8 bases from V and 9 bases from J, with 22 bases in between. This CDR3 contains 14 residues. The germline gives CDR1 MDHEN, CDR2 SYDVKM. CDR3 region: CASGEGKGGGAQYF. CDR3 sequence (DNA): TGTGCCAGCGGCGAGGGGAAGGGGGGAGGGGCCCAGTACTTC.

This chain links TRBV6-6 with TRBJ2-2, with D tentatively TRBD2 (6 bases). Germline V gene sequence: CDR1 MNHNY, CDR2 SVGAGI (reference sequence). The CDR3 has 15 residues. V lost 0 bases and J lost 10, with 15 bases in between. Written as DNA, the CDR3 is TGTGCCAGCAGTTACTCGGGAACTAGCCGTTTGGAGCTGTTTTTT. Its protein product is CASSYSGTSRLELFF.

The chain employs TRBV2 and TRBJ1-1; 8 bases agree with TRBD1. V was clipped by 3 bases and J by 1 base; unmatched bases: 10. From germline, CDR1 is SNHLY and CDR2 FYNNEI. This CDR3 has 17 residues. CDR3: CASSDRVTRGRNTEAFF. In DNA form, the CDR3 reads TGTGCCAGCAGTGATCGGGTAACCAGGGGGCGGAACACTGAAGCTTTCTTT.

V usage is TRBV7-7 and J usage is TRBJ2-2, with a tentative D call TRBD1 (6 bases). The germline V and J ends were trimmed by 6 bases and 4 bases, with 15 bases remaining between them. The CDR3 is made up of 15 amino acids. Germline V gene lookup returns CDR1 SSHAT and CDR2 FNYEAQ (reference sequence). In DNA, the CDR3 is TGTGCCAGCAGACCTCTGGGGGCGGGCACCGGGGAGCTGTTTTTT. Translated: CASRPLGAGTGELFF. The whole variable domain, remainder taken from reference TRBV7-7 and TRBJ2-2, is GAGVSQSPRYKVTKRGQDVTLRCDPISSHATLYWYQQALGQGPEFLTYFNYEAQPDKSGLPSDRFSAERPEGSISTLTIQRTEQRDSAMYRCASRPLGAGTGELFFGEGSRLTVL.

The chain links TRBV5-4 to TRBJ2-7; 16 bases align to TRBD2. The CDR3 sequence is 18 residues long. The germline V gene encodes CDR1 SGHNT and CDR2 YYREEE (reference sequence). With V trimmed by 9 bases and J by 0 bases, 12 bases remained unmatched. The CDR3 here is CATGGPGLAGGTSYEQYF. DNA of the CDR3: TGTGCCACGGGGGGCCCGGGACTAGCGGGGGGGACCTCCTACGAGCAGTACTTC.

V and J are TRBV30 and TRBJ2-7; the match to TRBD2 covers 11 bases. From germline, CDR1 is GTSNPN and CDR2 SVGIG (reference sequence). The CDR3 sequence is 13 residues long. The V segment lost 5 bases and the J segment 5 bases; nucleotides outside the gene matches: 5. CDR3: CAWDGTSGDEQYF. The DNA for the CDR3 is TGTGCCTGGGACGGGACTAGCGGAGACGAGCAGTACTTC.

This clone was found a few times. The chain is built from TRBV15 and TRBJ2-1; D might be TRBD1 (6 bases). Germline lookup yields CDR1 LNHNV and CDR2 YYDKDF (reference sequence). The CDR3 consists of 15 residues. The V and J ends lost 0 bases and 0 bases respectively, with 6 bases between them. CDR3 amino acids: CATSREQGSYNEQFF. CDR3 DNA sequence: TGTGCCACCAGCAGAGAACAGGGCTCCTACAATGAGCAGTTCTTC.

The J gene is TRBJ1-4, the V gene TRBV9; 8 bases fit TRBD1. The germline gives CDR1 SGDLS, CDR2 YYNGEE. The CDR3 extends over 14 amino acids. The junction had 4 bases not matched to a gene; V was cut back by 3 bases and J by 6 bases. The CDR3 coding sequence is TGTGCCAGCAGCGGGGGACAGGCCTATGAAAAACTGTTTTTT. Protein sequence: CASSGGQAYEKLFF.

This rearrangement joins TRBV25-1 to TRBJ2-7; weak D call: TRBD2 (5 bases). Germline CDR1 reads MGHDK; CDR2 reads SYGVNS. V shed 5 bases and J shed 4 bases, with 6 bases lying between them. The length of the CDR3 is 11 residues. The CDR3 sequence: CASSRGYEQYF. The CDR3 DNA is TGTGCCAGCAGTCGAGGGTACGAGCAGTACTTC.

The CDR3 sequence: CASSHRDRGLENTEAFF. CDR3 nucleotide sequence: TGTGCCAGCAGCCACCGGGACAGGGGGTTGGAGAACACTGAAGCTTTCTTT. The V gene is TRBV7-9, the J gene TRBJ1-1; TRBD1 matches at 11 bases. Germline values: CDR1 SEHNR, CDR2 FQNEAQ (reference sequence). The CDR3 totals 17 residues. With 5 bases clipped from V and 1 base from J, the junction kept 9 bases outside the gene matches.

The chain employs TRBV7-6 and TRBJ2-6, with a weak D call TRBD1 (6 bases). Germline assignment: CDR1 SGHVS and CDR2 FNYEAQ. Trimming left V 2 bases short and J 0 bases short, with 17 bases between. The CDR3 consists of 19 residues. CDR3 DNA: TGTGCCAGCAGCTTATTTGTCAGGGGCCGTACCTCTGGGGCCAACGTCCTGACTTTC. Amino acids: CASSLFVRGRTSGANVLTF.

This sequence joins TRBV12-5 and TRBJ2-1, with a possible D match to TRBD1 (6 bases). The CDR3 has 14 amino acids. Trimming shortened V by 6 bases and J by 0 bases, and 9 bases separated the two germline ends. Germline-derived CDR1 and CDR2 are LGHNT and FRNRAP. CDR3 coding DNA: TGTGCTAGTGGAAAGGGGGTCTCCTACAATGAGCAGTTCTTC. Translated, it gives CASGKGVSYNEQFF.